The entry below gives a single T cell receptor beta chain sequence along with its context. This receptor's antigen is unknown. Per the germline V gene, SGHVS is the CDR1 and FNYEAQ is the CDR2. The CDR3 spans 14 residues, from the cysteine through the phenylalanine. The record lacks a DNA sequence. This record comes from a study of monozygotic twins with inflammatory bowel disease (dated by TCRdb to between 2017 and 2020). Regarding the research as a whole: A total of roughly 28 monozygotic twin pairs were included in the full study, comprising nine German pairs (four IBD-concordant, five IBD-discordant) and 19 IBD-discordant Danish pairs. Each individual had, on average, about 151 000 unique TCRalpha sequences and 181 000 unique TCRbeta sequences available for analysis. The search for disease-associated traits relied mainly on comparing, within discordant pairs, IBD patients with their genetically identical healthy co-twins. Here is what the overall study found, with its caveats: Compared with healthy twins, IBD patients had fewer clonotypes in common with other individuals, a difference most pronounced in patients showing signs of disease activity. A decrease in TCRbeta repertoire diversity, as measured by inverse Simpson index, was observed in IBD patients compared with their healthy co-twins. The results gave no support for a single strong signal or clonotype linked to IBD. Repertoire similarity did not differ between concordant and discordant twins, which could be due to limited statistical power. Differing immunosuppressive treatments among patients may have added background noise and inter-individual variability to the repertoires. Distinction between different T cell subtypes could not be achieved in the analysis.

From each donor, an approximately 2.3 ml peripheral blood sample was drawn into PAXgene tubes and stored at -80 degrees C. Total RNA was isolated from whole blood with the PAXgene blood miRNA kit on an automated QIAcube, without T cell sorting. Peripheral blood from monozygotic twin pairs concordant or discordant for inflammatory bowel disease was subjected to deep TCRalpha and TCRbeta repertoire profiling with unique molecular barcoding. Smoking habits were recorded for all twin pairs, and individuals were classified as current, former or never smokers. The method behind the library was 5' RACE. Each TCR library was prepared from 3,000 to 4,000 ng of total RNA. For each sample, cDNA synthesis with SMARTScribe reverse transcriptase was split into eight separate reactions. Unique molecular identifiers containing a 6-nucleotide sample barcode were introduced through template switching during cDNA synthesis. TCRalpha and TCRbeta cDNA was amplified by two nested PCRs of 16 and 9 cycles, with bead purification after each PCR. Before amplification, cDNA was treated with uracil DNA-glycosylase and purified using the QIAquick PCR purification kit. In the second PCR, Illumina TruSeq-compatible adapters and sample-specific barcodes were added. Library quality and concentration were checked on TapeStation and Qubit, and libraries were pooled at approximately 4.7 ng each. Sequencing of pooled libraries was carried out on an Illumina HiSeq2500 single-index Rapid Run using 2 x 100 bp reads and custom sequencing primers. The original pipeline was this. MiGEC version 1.2.6 was used for UMI-based consensus assembly, which corrected PCR and sequencing errors. MiXCR version 2.1.1 was used to carry out V(D)J alignment, clonotype assembly and CDR3 extraction. To normalise gene usage, clonotype sharing and MAIT/NKT TCR abundance, the analysis used the top 1000, 10 000 and 20 000 clonotypes per sample. After downsampling to 27 000 UMIs, diversity was calculated as the inverse Simpson index using the vegan R package. Paired Mann-Whitney U tests were applied to discordant twin pairs, with Benjamini-Hochberg correction for multiple testing. After the reads were reprocessed by TCRdb, one entry was made per CDR3 protein sequence, with no DNA. TCRdb, not the original authors, processed these V and J calls. The sample table records about 350,000 distinct CDR3 sequences. The ten largest make up under 2.5% of the sample.

The TCR originated in a human donor with ulcerative colitis or Crohn's disease, or a healthy co-twin of an affected twin (not recorded which). The chain is assembled from TRBV7-6 and TRBJ2-2; TCRdb's assignment of TRBD2 cannot be checked, as there is no DNA. The specimen sequenced was blood. CDR3 protein: CASNLGGLAGELFF.